The 30 T cell receptor beta chains below come from one sample, sequenced in a study of neurological immune-mediated disorders. The time point: longitudinal time-point 3. Via MiXCR, TCRdb re-called the 5' RACE reads, giving one row per CDR3 protein. The sample has some 43,000 distinct CDR3 sequences; about 13% are singletons. Sequencing was done on a sample of PBMCs. Receptors were obtained from a male donor with HTLV-1-associated myelopathy (HAM/TSP).

This chain links TRBV6-2 or TRBV6-3 with TRBJ2-7, with 7 positions matching TRBD1. V shed 5 bases, J shed 3 bases, and the junction held 4 bases outside the gene matches. Germline loops: CDR1 MNHEY, CDR2 SVGEGT. The CDR3 is 13 residues long. The CDR3 DNA reads TGTGCCAGCAGTCGACAGGGATACTACGAGCAGTACTTC. Its protein product is CASSRQGYYEQYF.

At least ten counts were recorded for this clonotype. The chain recombines TRBV4-3 with TRBJ1-2; tentative D call: TRBD1 (5 bases). Germline-derived CDR1 and CDR2 are LGHNA and YSLEER. The germline V and J ends were trimmed by 3 bases and 2 bases, with 16 bases remaining between them. The length of the CDR3 is 16 residues. The CDR3 coding sequence is TGCGCCAGCAGCCAGGGTCTAGGGGAGCTAAACTATGGCTACACCTTC. It specifies CASSQGLGELNYGYTF.

This clonotype has ten or more counts. The rearrangement links TRBV3-1 to TRBJ2-6, with a weak D call TRBD1 (6 bases). Germline loops: CDR1 LGHDT, CDR2 YNNKEL (reference sequence). The CDR3 is 15 residues long. V lost 3 bases and J lost 1, with 7 bases in between. The CDR3 reads CASSHRGSGANVLTF. Here the CDR3 DNA reads TGTGCCAGCAGCCACAGGGGTTCTGGGGCCAACGTCCTGACTTTC.

This clonotype was recorded at least ten times. This rearrangement joins TRBV25-1 to TRBJ2-5, with no clear D. Germline lookup yields CDR1 MGHDK and CDR2 SYGVNS. Trimming took off 7 bases at V and 5 bases at J, with 8 bases between the two ends. This CDR3 spans 11 amino acids. CDR3 sequence (DNA): TGTGCCAGCATGCTTGTCGAGACCCAGTACTTC. Amino acid sequence: CASMLVETQYF.

This clonotype was observed a few times. The chain carries TRBV11-2 and TRBJ2-5, with D possibly matching TRBD2 (6 bases). The CDR3 sequence is 13 residues long. The V end was cut by 5 bases, the J end by 0 bases, with 7 bases between. The germline CDR1 and CDR2 sequences are SGHAT and FQNNGV. CDR3 in amino acids: CASSRGYQETQYF. The CDR3 nucleotides read TGTGCCAGCAGCCGGGGGTACCAAGAGACCCAGTACTTC.

The V gene is TRBV19, the J gene TRBJ2-7, with D perhaps TRBD2 (5 bases). CDR3 length equals 11 residues. Trimming pared 8 bases from V and 8 bases from J, leaving 13 bases between. CDR1 is LNHDA and CDR2 is SQIVND in the germline V gene (reference sequence). The CDR3 loop is CASVEGTKQYF. In DNA, the CDR3 is TGTGCCAGTGTTGAGGGAACGAAGCAGTACTTC.

The chain has TRBV28 and TRBJ1-1; D not resolved. The germline V gene encodes CDR1 MDHEN and CDR2 SYDVKM. The CDR3 is 13 residues long. V lost 8 bases and J lost 0, with 10 bases in between. CDR3 loop: CASRSHVNTEAFF. CDR3 DNA: TGTGCCAGCCGGTCCCATGTGAACACTGAAGCTTTCTTT.

This clonotype was seen at least ten times. The rearrangement links TRBV29-1 to TRBJ1-5; 9 nucleotides line up with TRBD1. Per the germline V gene, CDR1 is SQVTM and CDR2 is ANQGSEA. This CDR3 is 13 amino acids long. V shed 5 bases and J 5 bases; nucleotides not matched to a gene: 4. CDR3 nucleotide sequence: TGCAGCGTTCAGACAGGGGGGGATCAGCCCCAGCATTTT. Translated, it gives CSVQTGGDQPQHF.

This clonotype has ten or more counts. The chain uses TRBV24-1 and TRBJ2-2; possible D gene TRBD1, 5 bases. Germline values: CDR1 KGHDR, CDR2 SFDVKD. V was pared by 0 bases and J by 7 bases, with 14 bases between. CDR3 size: 16 residues. The CDR3 spells CATSDLRRELGGELFF. DNA of the CDR3: TGTGCCACCAGTGATTTGCGCAGGGAACTTGGCGGGGAGCTGTTTTTT.

This clonotype came up many times. The chain employs TRBV28 and TRBJ1-1, with TRBD1 matching over 8 bases. The junction had 4 bases not matched to a gene; V was cut back by 5 bases and J by 5 bases. The CDR3 is made up of 13 amino acids. Germline V CDR1 and CDR2: MDHEN, SYDVKM. CDR3 sequence (DNA): TGTGCCAGCAGTATCAGGGGGCCGACTGAAGCTTTCTTT. It specifies CASSIRGPTEAFF.

Ten or more counts support this clonotype. This sequence joins TRBV5-1 and TRBJ1-6, with D unclear. V was clipped by 0 bases and J by 7 bases, with 11 bases between them. This CDR3 contains 15 residues. Looked up from germline, CDR1 is SGHRS and CDR2 is YFSETQ. The CDR3 DNA follows: TGCGCCAGCAGCTTGGGGGCACCCGCAAATTCACCCCTCCACTTT. It yields the protein CASSLGAPANSPLHF. The full variable domain, its missing parts supplied by reference TRBV5-1 and TRBJ1-6, is KAGVTQTPRYLIKTRGQQVTLSCSPISGHRSVSWYQQTPGQGLQFLFEYFSETQRNKGNFPGRFSGRQFSNSRSEMNVSTLELGDSALYLCASSLGAPANSPLHFGNGTRLTVT.

Ten or more counts support this clonotype. The chain's CDR3 is CATSEGGGRTGETQYF. The CDR3 DNA reads as TGTGCCACCAGTGAGGGCGGGGGGCGAACCGGAGAGACCCAGTACTTC. The genes are TRBV24-1 and TRBJ2-5; the match to TRBD2 covers 8 bases. CDR3 length: 16 amino acids. CDR1 KGHDR and CDR2 SFDVKD come from the germline V gene. Germline trimming cut 4 bases from V and 4 bases from J; bases unmatched to any gene: 10.

Ten or more counts support this clonotype. This chain links TRBV5-1 with TRBJ1-1, with D unresolved. V lost 1 base and J lost 1, with 8 bases in between. CDR3 length: 14 amino acids. Per the germline V gene, CDR1 is SGHRS and CDR2 is YFSETQ. The CDR3 DNA follows: TGCGCCAGCAGCTTGTTATTTGGGAACACTGAAGCTTTCTTT. It translates to CASSLLFGNTEAFF.

This clonotype was seen many times. The genes are TRBV29-1 and TRBJ2-1, with 8 bases that match TRBD2. Germline V gene sequence: CDR1 SQVTM, CDR2 ANQGSEA. The CDR3 length is 15 residues. J was trimmed by 8 bases and V by 7 bases; bases with no gene match: 16. The CDR3 here is CSAATGGGSGDEQFF. Written as DNA, the CDR3 is TGCAGCGCCGCGACGGGCGGGGGGTCGGGGGATGAGCAGTTCTTC.

This clonotype was detected many times. The chain carries TRBV5-1 and TRBJ2-5; a possible D gene is TRBD2 (5 bases). The CDR3 consists of 15 residues. Germline assignment: CDR1 SGHRS and CDR2 YFSETQ. V lost 3 bases to trimming and J lost 5 bases, with 17 bases between them. The CDR3 loop is CASSSGWERAETQYF. The DNA for the CDR3 is TGCGCCAGCAGCTCGGGCTGGGAGAGGGCGGAGACCCAGTACTTC.

The sample holds many counts of this clonotype. V and J are TRBV18 and TRBJ2-3; D not resolved. The CDR3 is 15 amino acids. Looked up from germline, CDR1 is KGHSH and CDR2 is LQKENI. V shed 0 bases and J shed 3 bases, with 10 bases lying between them. This CDR3 is CASSPPRVGTDTQYF. Written as DNA, the CDR3 is TGTGCCAGCTCACCACCTAGGGTAGGAACAGATACGCAGTATTTT.

This clonotype was counted at least ten times. The rearrangement uses TRBV5-4 and TRBJ2-7; the match to TRBD1 covers 7 bases. Germline CDR1 reads SGHNT; CDR2 reads YYREEE (reference sequence). The CDR3 length is 15 residues. Trimming cost V 0 bases and J 6 bases; bases outside gene matches: 9. CDR3 sequence: CASSLARQRGLEQYF. Written as DNA, the CDR3 is TGTGCCAGCAGCTTGGCCCGGCAAAGGGGGCTCGAGCAGTACTTC. The entire variable domain, with the rest obtained from reference TRBV5-4 and TRBJ2-7, is as follows: ETGVTQSPTHLIKTRGQQVTLRCSSQSGHNTVSWYQQALGQGPQFIFQYYREEENGRGNFPPRFSGLQFPNYSSELNVNALELDDSALYLCASSLARQRGLEQYFGPGTRLTVT.

This clonotype was counted many times. This chain uses TRBV28 with TRBJ1-5; unclear D gene. Trimming removed 4 bases at V and 5 bases at J, with 6 bases between. There are 12 residues in the CDR3. Per germline, CDR1 MDHEN and CDR2 SYDVKM. CDR3 in DNA: TGTGCCAGCAGTTATGGGGATCAGCCCCAGCATTTT. Translation gives CASSYGDQPQHF.

This clonotype was counted at least ten times. The chain couples TRBV20-1 to TRBJ1-2; D uncertain. Trimming left V 2 bases short and J 4 bases short, with 14 bases between. Germline CDR1 reads DFQATT; CDR2 reads SNEGSKA (reference sequence). CDR3 size: 14 residues. CDR3 sequence reads: CSARTPTLGYGYTF. CDR3 DNA: TGCAGTGCTAGAACGCCTACCCTGGGCTATGGCTACACCTTC.

This clonotype was seen many times. The genes are TRBV6-2 or TRBV6-3 and TRBJ2-1; D possibly matches TRBD1 or TRBD2 (5 bases each). The CDR3 runs to 12 residues. V lost 2 bases and J lost 7, with 6 bases in between. Germline loops: CDR1 MNHEY, CDR2 SVGEGT. For the CDR3, the DNA is TGTGCCAGCAGTTACGAGGGGAATGAGCAGTTCTTC. It yields the protein CASSYEGNEQFF.

This clonotype has ten or more counts. J is TRBJ2-1 and V is TRBV3-1, with D possibly matching TRBD1 (6 bases). CDR1 LGHDT and CDR2 YNNKEL come from the germline V gene (reference sequence). This CDR3 is 14 amino acids long. V lost 4 bases and J lost 6, with 13 bases in between. CDR3 residues: CASSPAGTLNEQFF. In DNA form, the CDR3 reads TGTGCCAGCAGCCCAGCCGGGACACTCAATGAGCAGTTCTTC.

This clonotype was seen ten or more times. The chain carries TRBV9 and TRBJ2-1; 8 nucleotides agree with TRBD1. This CDR3 has 14 amino acids. In germline, CDR1 is SGDLS, CDR2 YYNGEE. V trimming: 4 bases; J trimming: 10 bases; junction bases outside the gene matches: 10. The CDR3 reads CASSPVGQGREQFF. The CDR3 DNA sequence: TGTGCCAGCAGCCCTGTAGGACAGGGACGAGAGCAGTTCTTC. Variable domain in full (rest from reference TRBV9 and TRBJ2-1): DSGVTQTPKHLITATGQRVTLRCSPRSGDLSVYWYQQSLDQGLQFLIQYYNGEERAKGNILERFSAQQFPDLHSELNLSSLELGDSALYFCASSPVGQGREQFFGPGTRLTVL.

Ten or more counts support this clonotype. The chain couples TRBV7-6 to TRBJ2-7; possible D gene TRBD1, 6 bases. Germline lookup yields CDR1 SGHVS and CDR2 FNYEAQ. CDR3 length equals 14 residues. V shed 5 bases and J shed 0 bases, with 11 bases lying between them. The CDR3 sequence: CASSPTGSSYEQYF. For the CDR3, the DNA is TGTGCCAGCAGCCCAACAGGGTCCTCCTACGAGCAGTACTTC.

In this sample, this clonotype turned up many times. The V gene is TRBV7-2, the J gene TRBJ2-3; 10 nucleotides line up with TRBD2. The length of the CDR3 is 16 residues. Trimming at V came to 2 bases and at J to 0 bases, leaving 2 bases not matched to a gene. The germline gives CDR1 SGHTA, CDR2 FQGNSA. DNA for the CDR3: TGTGCCAGCAGCTTATTAGCGGGGGGAAGCACAGATACGCAGTATTTT. It yields the protein CASSLLAGGSTDTQYF. Full variable domain (missing parts from reference TRBV7-2 and TRBJ2-3): GAGVSQSPSNKVTEKGKDVELRCDPISGHTALYWYRQSLGQGLEFLIYFQGNSAPDKSGLPSDRFSAERTGGSVSTLTIQRTQQEDSAVYLCASSLLAGGSTDTQYFGPGTRLTVL.

This clonotype has a count of ten or more. J is TRBJ2-2 and V is TRBV11-2; the match to TRBD1 covers 11 bases. The CDR3 runs 16 residues. CDR1 is SGHAT and CDR2 is FQNNGV in the germline V gene. V lost 3 bases, J lost 6 bases, and 6 bases stayed unmatched. The CDR3 loop is CASSFEGQGAAGELFF. CDR3 nucleotide sequence: TGTGCCAGCAGCTTTGAAGGACAGGGGGCCGCCGGGGAGCTGTTTTTT.

This clonotype was counted many times. The V call is TRBV27, the J call TRBJ1-5; D is possibly TRBD1 (5 bases). CDR3 length: 16 residues. Trimming removed 6 bases from V and 0 bases from J, with 15 bases in between. Germline values: CDR1 MNHEY, CDR2 SMNVEV (reference sequence). The CDR3 region is CASSHKRGVSNQPQHF. The DNA of the CDR3 is TGTGCCAGCAGCCATAAAAGGGGAGTTAGCAATCAGCCCCAGCATTTT.

This clonotype has only one observation. The chain recombines TRBV5-1 with TRBJ2-6; 7 nucleotides align to TRBD1. This CDR3 is built from 15 residues. The J segment lost 2 bases and the V segment lost 1 base, leaving 0 bases of the junction unmatched. Germline V CDR1 and CDR2: SGHRS, YFSETQ. CDR3 coding DNA: TGCGCCAGCAGCTTGAGGGGGCCTGGGGCCAACGTCCTGACTTTC. Translated, it gives CASSLRGPGANVLTF.

This clonotype was seen repeatedly, ten times or more. The rearrangement joins TRBV5-1 to TRBJ1-5; a weak D match, TRBD1 (6 bases). This CDR3 comprises 15 residues. V gave up 1 base and J gave up 1 base, with 9 bases separating them. CDR1 is SGHRS and CDR2 is YFSETQ in the germline V gene. CDR3 sequence (DNA): TGCGCCAGCAGCTTGTCAGGACAGAGCAATCAGCCCCAGCATTTT. As protein: CASSLSGQSNQPQHF.

This clonotype has a count of ten or more. V gene TRBV7-7 combines with J gene TRBJ2-6; D unresolved. CDR1 and CDR2 from the germline V gene are SSHAT and FNYEAQ (reference sequence). This CDR3 is built from 15 residues. With 5 bases removed from V and 2 bases from J, the gap between germline ends came to 10 bases. The CDR3 DNA reads as TGTGCCAGCAGCCCGCGGATCGCTGGGGCCAACGTCCTGACTTTC. This translates into CASSPRIAGANVLTF.

There are many counts of this clonotype. The J gene is TRBJ1-2, the V gene TRBV20-1; possibly TRBD1 for D (5 bases). Deletions cut 3 bases from V and 5 bases from J, with 16 bases between. The CDR3 is 14 residues long. The germline CDR1 and CDR2 sequences are DFQATT and SNEGSKA (reference sequence). CDR3 in amino acids: CSARGRARAYGYTF. The CDR3 region has the DNA TGCAGTGCTAGGGGCCGGGCCAGGGCATATGGCTACACCTTC.